This TCR beta chain was retrieved from a study of CXCR3-negative and CXCR3-positive naive CD8 T cells. Study-wide results and caveats: Naive cells positive for CXCR3 carried more hydrophobic TRB CDR3s than CXCR3-negative ones. With respect to TRBV-TRBJ usage, naive CXCR3-negative and CXCR3-positive cells were similar; memory differed.

A remark on this clonotype: Antigen specificity is unknown.

The study made its TRB cDNA libraries by 5' RACE, adding UMI labels. Following a re-call of the 5' RACE reads, TCRdb has one entry per CDR3 protein and lacks DNA. The sample has 100,000 to 150,000 distinct CDR3 sequences. Subsets of CD8+ T cells were each sorted in triplicate at approximately 300,000 cells apiece. The V gene's germline CDR1 is SEHNR and CDR2 FQNEAQ (reference sequence). This CDR3 spans 14 amino acids. Sequenced material: naive CXCR3- CD8+ T cells from blood. Subset denoted: CD45RO-CCR7+CD27+CD95- naive CD8+ T cells lacking CXCR3 (TNR3-). The receptor's source is a human donor in good health. Some clones in this sample may be carry-over from other donors' samples. The rearrangement links TRBV7-9 to TRBJ2-7; with no DNA, the TCRdb D assignment of TRBD1 cannot be verified. This CDR3 is CASSPWDRAGEQYF.